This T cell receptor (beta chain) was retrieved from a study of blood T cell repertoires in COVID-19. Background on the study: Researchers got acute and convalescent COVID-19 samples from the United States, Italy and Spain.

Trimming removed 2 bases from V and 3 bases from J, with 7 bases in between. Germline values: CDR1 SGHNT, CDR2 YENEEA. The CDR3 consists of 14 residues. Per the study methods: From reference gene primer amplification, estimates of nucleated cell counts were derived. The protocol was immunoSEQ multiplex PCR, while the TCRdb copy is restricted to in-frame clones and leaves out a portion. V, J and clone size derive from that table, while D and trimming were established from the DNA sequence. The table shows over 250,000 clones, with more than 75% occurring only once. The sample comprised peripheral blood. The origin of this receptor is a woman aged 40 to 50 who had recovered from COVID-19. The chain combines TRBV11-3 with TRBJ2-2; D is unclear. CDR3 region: CASSLLPDTGELFF. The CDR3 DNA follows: TGTGCCAGCAGCTTATTGCCAGACACCGGGGAGCTGTTTTTT.